The 21 T cell receptor beta chains given below trace back to one sample, sequenced in a study of T cells in lung cancer brain metastases. The assay was immunoSEQ multiplex PCR, and TCRdb's table has in-frame clones only and misses some. The sample comprises approximately 6,700 clones, 86% of which are singletons, and more than 4.5% rests with the top ten. Sequenced sample: tumor tissue from the primary lung tumor. The receptors originated from a man in his fifties with non-small cell lung cancer.

The genes are TRBV14 and TRBJ2-1; D might be TRBD2 (6 bases). This CDR3 spans 15 amino acids. With 0 bases removed from V and 6 bases from J, the gap between germline ends came to 12 bases. Per germline, CDR1 SGHDN and CDR2 FVKESK. CDR3 residues: CASSQEGGRFNEQFF. The CDR3 DNA is TGTGCCAGCAGCCAAGAAGGAGGGAGATTCAATGAGCAGTTCTTC.

V and J are TRBV2 and TRBJ2-2; no clear D gene. V was shortened by 8 bases and J by 0 bases, with 13 bases between the two germline ends. The CDR3 is 15 residues long. Germline values: CDR1 SNHLY, CDR2 FYNNEI. The DNA of the CDR3 is TGTGCCAGCTACCCACAGCCTACGAACACCGGGGAGCTGTTTTTT. Translated: CASYPQPTNTGELFF.

This sequence joins TRBV11-3 and TRBJ2-2; D unresolved. The CDR3 covers 14 residues. Trimming stripped 5 bases from V and 3 bases from J, with 10 bases between. CDR1 is SGHNT, CDR2 YENEEA, per germline. CDR3: CASSPTVDTGELFF. The DNA of the CDR3 is TGTGCCAGCAGCCCCACGGTGGACACCGGGGAGCTGTTTTTT.

The V call is TRBV2, the J call TRBJ2-2; D perhaps matches TRBD1 (7 bases). Germline V CDR1 and CDR2: SNHLY, FYNNEI. The CDR3 loop spans 15 amino acids. Trimming removed 6 bases at V and 5 bases at J, with 16 bases between. CDR3 nucleotide sequence: TGTGCCAGCAGGCGGGACAGTATTGGGACCGGGGAGCTGTTTTTT. Encoded protein: CASRRDSIGTGELFF.

The chain combines TRBV29-1 with TRBJ1-1, with 8 positions matching TRBD1. The CDR3 is 13 amino acids. Trimming cost V 1 base and J 10 bases; bases outside gene matches: 8. Germline V gives CDR1 SQVTM, CDR2 ANQGSEA. This CDR3 is CSVEVPDRATAFF. DNA of the CDR3: TGCAGCGTTGAAGTCCCGGACAGGGCAACAGCTTTCTTT.

In its sample, this clone was seen a few times. The rearrangement links TRBV14 to TRBJ2-7; perhaps TRBD2 as D (6 bases). V lost 0 bases and J lost 3, with 12 bases in between. Per germline, CDR1 SGHDN and CDR2 FVKESK. This CDR3 is 15 amino acids long. The CDR3 reads CASSQDGGGIYEQYF. The CDR3 DNA reads TGTGCCAGCAGCCAAGACGGGGGTGGGATCTACGAGCAGTACTTC.

This chain joins TRBV6-5 and TRBJ2-2, with D hard to call. V lost 10 bases and J lost 1, with 7 bases in between. The CDR3 has 12 residues. Germline V CDR1 and CDR2: MNHEY, SVGAGI. The CDR3 DNA reads TGTGCCACCCTAGGGAACACCGGGGAGCTGTTTTTT. The encoded protein is CATLGNTGELFF.

This chain joins TRBV14 and TRBJ1-6, with TRBD1 as a possible D gene (5 bases). The CDR3 consists of 13 residues. In germline, CDR1 is SGHDN, CDR2 FVKESK. V lost 5 bases to trimming and J lost 6 bases, with 8 bases between them. The DNA of the CDR3 is TGTGCCAGCAGCTCGGGACGTAATTCACCCCTCCACTTT. Translation gives CASSSGRNSPLHF.

This rearrangement joins TRBV6-5 to TRBJ2-4; D not resolved. Trimming cost V 6 bases and J 0 bases, with 6 bases left between them. The CDR3 has 13 amino acids. Germline assignment: CDR1 MNHEY and CDR2 SVGAGI. The CDR3 reads CASRTLAKNIQYF. CDR3 DNA: TGTGCCAGCAGAACCCTAGCCAAAAACATTCAGTACTTC.

This rearrangement joins TRBV19 to TRBJ1-2, with 12 bases matching TRBD1. The CDR3 is 16 residues long. V lost 8 bases, J lost 7 bases, and 14 bases stayed unmatched. Per the germline V gene, CDR1 is LNHDA and CDR2 is SQIVND (reference sequence). The CDR3 coding sequence is TGTGCCAGTTCCCCCGGGACAGGGGGCTCCTTTCGTGGCTACACCTTC. This encodes CASSPGTGGSFRGYTF.

The genes are TRBV5-1 and TRBJ1-5; 9 nucleotides line up with TRBD1. This CDR3 region has 15 residues. Germline-derived CDR1 and CDR2 are SGHRS and YFSETQ. With 0 bases clipped from V and 2 bases from J, the junction kept 0 bases outside the gene matches. For the CDR3, the DNA is TGCGCCAGCAGCTTGGGGACAGGGGGCAATCAGCCCCAGCATTTT. Translated: CASSLGTGGNQPQHF.

This chain joins TRBV4-3 and TRBJ1-6; no clear D. CDR1 is LGHNA, CDR2 YSLEER, per germline. The CDR3 covers 15 residues. V was cut by 1 base and J by 6 bases, with 10 bases left in between. The chain's CDR3 is CASSQVWQANSPLHF. CDR3 sequence (DNA): TGCGCCAGCAGCCAAGTCTGGCAGGCTAATTCACCCCTCCACTTT.

The CDR3 sequence is CSVDTGQGPYEQYF. CDR3 nucleotide sequence: TGCAGCGTGGACACGGGACAGGGACCCTACGAGCAGTACTTC. The V and J genes are TRBV29-1 and TRBJ2-7, with 9 bases identical to TRBD1. CDR3 length: 14 amino acids. The germline gives CDR1 SQVTM, CDR2 ANQGSEA. V lost 6 bases to trimming and J lost 2 bases; unmatched junction nucleotides: 8.

The V and J genes are TRBV19 and TRBJ2-2; no definite D call. The CDR3 is 13 amino acids. Germline assignment: CDR1 LNHDA and CDR2 SQIVND (reference sequence). Trimming removed 3 bases from V and 6 bases from J, with 8 bases in between. CDR3 amino acids: CASSIHLAGELFF. The CDR3 DNA sequence: TGTGCCAGTAGTATTCATTTGGCCGGGGAGCTGTTTTTT. The full variable domain, completed using reference TRBV19 and TRBJ2-2, is DGGITQSPKYLFRKEGQNVTLSCEQNLNHDAMYWYRQDPGQGLRLIYYSQIVNDFQKGDIAEGYSVSREKKESFPLTVTSAQKNPTAFYLCASSIHLAGELFFGEGSRLTVL.

The chain has TRBV5-5 and TRBJ1-5, with 7 bases matching TRBD1. The CDR3 is 15 amino acids. Trimming cost V 3 bases and J 3 bases; bases outside gene matches: 6. Per germline, CDR1 SGHKS and CDR2 YYEKEE (reference sequence). CDR3 in amino acids: CASSWKQGYNQPQHF. CDR3 DNA sequence: TGTGCCAGCAGCTGGAAACAGGGGTACAATCAGCCCCAGCATTTT.

The CDR3 reads CASSFFAGDTGELFF. CDR3 in DNA: TGTGCCAGCAGCTTTTTTGCGGGGGACACCGGGGAGCTGTTTTTT. The chain links TRBV7-6 to TRBJ2-2; 7 bases align to TRBD2. The CDR3 is made up of 15 amino acids. The V gene end was trimmed by 3 bases and the J gene end by 3 bases; junction bases not matched to a gene: 4. The germline gives CDR1 SGHVS, CDR2 FNYEAQ. Together with reference TRBV7-6 and TRBJ2-2, the CDR3 gives the full variable domain: GAGVSQSPRYKVTKRGQDVALRCDPISGHVSLYWYRQALGQGPEFLTYFNYEAQQDKSGLPNDRFSAERPEGSISTLTIQRTEQRDSAMYRCASSFFAGDTGELFFGEGSRLTVL.

The J gene is TRBJ1-2, the V gene TRBV7-9; 9 nucleotides match TRBD1. Germline V gene data show CDR1 as SEHNR and CDR2 as FQNEAQ (reference sequence). The J segment lost 3 bases and the V segment lost 7 bases, leaving 6 bases of the junction unmatched. The CDR3 length is 14 residues. This chain's CDR3 is CASTAGQGYYGYTF. The CDR3 nucleotides read TGTGCCAGCACCGCGGGACAGGGATACTATGGCTACACCTTC. Filled out from reference TRBV7-9 and TRBJ1-2, the complete variable domain reads DTGVSQNPRHKITKRGQNVTFRCDPISEHNRLYWYRQTLGQGPEFLTYFQNEAQLEKSRLLSDRFSAERPKGSFSTLEIQRTEQGDSAMYLCASTAGQGYYGYTFGSGTRLTVV.

The chain carries TRBV7-2 and TRBJ1-1, with D tentatively TRBD1 (6 bases). The CDR3 totals 13 residues. V was shortened by 5 bases and J by 1 base, with 8 bases between the two germline ends. In germline, CDR1 is SGHTA, CDR2 FQGNSA. CDR3 sequence: CASSTDRNTEAFF. The CDR3 DNA follows: TGTGCCAGCAGCACGGACAGGAACACTGAAGCTTTCTTT.

The chain links TRBV2 to TRBJ2-5; the match to TRBD2 covers 9 bases. Germline CDR1 and CDR2: SNHLY and FYNNEI. The trim removed 6 bases at V and 4 bases at J, leaving 12 bases unmatched. The CDR3 has 16 amino acids. The CDR3 is CASRGGIAGVLETQYF. In DNA form, the CDR3 reads TGTGCCAGCAGGGGAGGGATAGCGGGGGTTTTAGAGACCCAGTACTTC.

The rearrangement uses TRBV6-4 and TRBJ2-3; a weak D match, TRBD2 (6 bases). The CDR3 consists of 13 residues. The germline gives CDR1 MRHNA, CDR2 SNTAGT. V shed 4 bases and J shed 2 bases, with 7 bases lying between them. CDR3 sequence reads: CASSASDTDTQYF. In DNA form, the CDR3 reads TGTGCCAGCAGTGCTAGCGACACAGATACGCAGTATTTT.

The gene calls are TRBV4-1 and TRBJ1-2; TRBD1 aligns across 7 bases. CDR3 length: 19 residues. V lost 0 bases and J lost 1; bases outside the gene matches: 14. Looked up from germline, CDR1 is MGHRA and CDR2 is YSYEKL. CDR3 in DNA: TGCGCCAGCAGCCAAGATCGGTATACCACAGGGGCCGTTAACTATGGCTACACCTTC. Translating it yields CASSQDRYTTGAVNYGYTF.